Each of the 24 T cell receptor beta chains below was sequenced from the same sample in a study of T cells after yellow fever vaccination. Each CDR3 protein gets one entry after TCRdb re-called the 5' RACE reads with MiXCR. The sample lists 300,000 or so distinct CDR3 sequences, approximately 13% occurring once. The sequences come from CD4+ T cells sorted from PBMCs, collected 45 days after the yellow fever booster vaccination. The receptors shown here come from a man under 40 who received the YFV17D yellow fever vaccine.

This clonotype was seen only a few times. The rearrangement links TRBV5-1 to TRBJ2-7; 9 nucleotides line up with TRBD2. CDR1 and CDR2 (germline): SGHRS, YFSETQ. V gave up 0 bases and J gave up 2 bases; unmatched junction bases: 3. The CDR3 totals 15 residues. This CDR3 is CASSLASSGTYEQYF. DNA for the CDR3: TGCGCCAGCAGCTTGGCCTCTAGCGGGACCTACGAGCAGTACTTC.

This clonotype was recorded a few times. The V call is TRBV5-1, the J call TRBJ2-7, with 7 positions matching TRBD2. From germline, CDR1 is SGHRS and CDR2 YFSETQ. J gave up 5 bases and V 0 bases, and 8 bases lay outside the gene matches. This CDR3 is built from 15 residues. CDR3 nucleotide sequence: TGCGCCAGCAGCTTGGAGGCGGGAGTAGGCAACGAGCAGTACTTC. Translated, it gives CASSLEAGVGNEQYF.

The chain joins TRBV12-3 or TRBV12-4 to TRBJ1-4; unclear D gene. This CDR3 is 16 amino acids long. Trimming left V 5 bases short and J 0 bases short, with 13 bases between. CDR3 region: CASSQYRPATNEKLFF. CDR3 nucleotide sequence: TGTGCCAGCAGTCAATATCGCCCGGCAACTAATGAAAAACTGTTTTTT.

The chain uses TRBV10-3 and TRBJ2-7; D unresolved. V shed 0 bases and J shed 2 bases, with 11 bases lying between them. CDR3 size: 15 residues. In germline, CDR1 is ENHRY, CDR2 SYGVKD. The CDR3 DNA follows: TGTGCCATCAGTGAGTCGGTAGGATTCGCCTACGAGCAGTACTTC. This encodes CAISESVGFAYEQYF.

The V call is TRBV2, the J call TRBJ2-3; 7 nucleotides agree with TRBD1. V dropped 8 bases and J dropped 0; count of bases not matched to a gene: 8. The CDR3 spans 15 residues. CDR1 and CDR2 from the germline V gene are SNHLY and FYNNEI. The CDR3 coding sequence is TGTGCCAGCTTTGGGACAGCCGATAGCACAGATACGCAGTATTTT. Its protein product is CASFGTADSTDTQYF.

This clonotype was recorded at least ten times. The J gene is TRBJ2-1, the V gene TRBV6-5; 11 bases match TRBD2. The CDR3 is 13 residues long. V shed 9 bases, J shed 10 bases, and the junction held 8 bases outside the gene matches. Looked up from germline, CDR1 is MNHEY and CDR2 is SVGAGI. The CDR3 sequence is CASSGRVSGEQFF. The CDR3 DNA follows: TGTGCCAGTAGCGGGAGGGTCTCTGGGGAGCAGTTCTTC.

This sequence joins TRBV2 and TRBJ2-3; 8 bases agree with TRBD2. V lost 1 base to trimming and J lost 8 bases; unmatched junction nucleotides: 8. Germline V gives CDR1 SNHLY, CDR2 FYNNEI. This CDR3 contains 15 residues. Written as DNA, the CDR3 is TGTGCCAGCAGTGAAGGCAACGGGAGGGCCATTACGCAGTATTTT. It codes for CASSEGNGRAITQYF.

The rearrangement uses TRBV7-2 and TRBJ2-5; the D is unclear. The V gene's germline CDR1 is SGHTA and CDR2 FQGNSA. The CDR3 spans 15 residues. Trimming left V 3 bases short and J 5 bases short, with 16 bases between. For the CDR3, the DNA is TGTGCCAGCAGCTTCTCGGGTGGTCGGCCGGAGACCCAGTACTTC. Its protein is CASSFSGGRPETQYF.

In its sample, this clonotype was seen a few times. This sequence joins TRBV20-1 and TRBJ2-3; TRBD1 matches 11 bases. The CDR3 is 15 amino acids. Germline V gene data show CDR1 as DFQATT and CDR2 as SNEGSKA (reference sequence). Trimming took 2 bases from V and 3 from J; bases not matched to a gene: 4. This chain's CDR3 is CSARSGTGGTDTQYF. CDR3 nucleotides: TGCAGTGCTAGATCCGGGACAGGGGGAACAGATACGCAGTATTTT.

This clonotype was recorded only once. The chain uses TRBV7-2 and TRBJ2-3; TRBD2 might be the D (5 bases). This CDR3 has 13 residues. The V and J ends lost 5 bases and 3 bases respectively, with 9 bases between them. Germline-derived CDR1 and CDR2 are SGHTA and FQGNSA. The CDR3 bases are TGTGCCAGCAGCACGGGGTTGACAGATACGCAGTATTTT. It translates to CASSTGLTDTQYF.

This clonotype was counted between two and nine times. The gene calls are TRBV5-6 and TRBJ2-1, with 8 bases lining up with TRBD1. The CDR3 totals 14 residues. The germline V gene encodes CDR1 SGHDT and CDR2 YYEEEE. J lost 7 bases, V lost 0 bases, and 3 bases had no gene match. The CDR3 reads CASSLGQGSNEQFF. In nucleotides, the CDR3 is TGTGCCAGCAGCTTGGGACAGGGGTCGAATGAGCAGTTCTTC.

The chain carries TRBV5-1 and TRBJ2-2, with TRBD2 as a possible D gene (5 bases). Germline V gene lookup returns CDR1 SGHRS and CDR2 YFSETQ. The germline V and J ends were trimmed by 5 bases and 6 bases, with 23 bases remaining between them. This CDR3 has 17 amino acids. Written as DNA, the CDR3 is TGCGCCAGCAGTCCCCTCGGGCCACAGAGGGTCGCCGGGGAGCTGTTTTTT. As protein: CASSPLGPQRVAGELFF.

This clonotype has ten or more counts. The rearrangement links TRBV11-2 to TRBJ2-7; perhaps TRBD1 as D (6 bases). Germline V gene sequence: CDR1 SGHAT, CDR2 FQNNGV. V gave up 5 bases and J gave up 5 bases, with 16 bases separating them. This CDR3 comprises 14 residues. Here the CDR3 DNA reads TGTGCCAGCAGCCGAGTACAGGGTTTGGACGAGCAGTACTTC. This translates into CASSRVQGLDEQYF.

This clonotype was detected only once. The junction does not match germline at one end; this may be a read error. The chain has TRBV6-6 and TRBJ2-1; maybe TRBD2 (6 bases). The germline V gene has CDR1 MNHNY and CDR2 SVGAGI (reference sequence). This CDR3 has 12 amino acids. The DNA for the CDR3 is TGTGCCAGCAGTTACGGCCCGGAGGGCGTGATCTTC. It codes for CASSYGPEGVIF.

This clonotype occurred a few times. The chain couples TRBV5-1 to TRBJ2-5, with D uncertain. Trimming took 0 bases from V and 3 from J, leaving 9 bases between them. Germline V gives CDR1 SGHRS, CDR2 YFSETQ. The CDR3 runs to 14 residues. CDR3 in DNA: TGCGCCAGCAGCTTGGGGGCTTCGGAAGAGACCCAGTACTTC. Encoded protein: CASSLGASEETQYF.

This clonotype was detected only a few times. The chain is built from TRBV12-3 or TRBV12-4 and TRBJ1-4, with a possible D match to TRBD1 (5 bases). This CDR3 has 11 amino acids. V lost 10 bases and J 11 bases, leaving 14 bases between the germline ends. DNA for the CDR3: TGTGCCACTCACGAACGGGGGAAACTGTTTTTT. It encodes CATHERGKLFF.

There are a few counts of this clonotype. The chain recombines TRBV11-3 with TRBJ2-2, with D perhaps TRBD2 (6 bases). Trimming shortened V by 7 bases and J by 3 bases, and 12 bases separated the two germline ends. Germline CDR1 and CDR2: SGHNT and YENEEA. CDR3 size: 14 residues. The chain's CDR3 is CASTNSGDTGELFF. The CDR3 DNA sequence: TGTGCCAGCACCAATAGCGGAGACACCGGGGAGCTGTTTTTT.

The rearrangement joins TRBV12-3 or TRBV12-4 to TRBJ2-5, with 7 bases identical to TRBD1. J was trimmed by 2 bases and V by 5 bases; bases with no gene match: 5. This CDR3 has 14 amino acids. The CDR3 reads CASSPHRGQETQYF. CDR3 sequence (DNA): TGTGCCAGCAGTCCCCACAGGGGACAAGAGACCCAGTACTTC.

This clonotype was found a few times. The rearrangement uses TRBV24-1 and TRBJ2-3; D unresolved. The V gene lost 3 bases and the J gene lost 4 bases, with 10 bases spanning the gap. Germline values: CDR1 KGHDR, CDR2 SFDVKD. The CDR3 totals 14 residues. CDR3 DNA: TGTGCCACCAGTGATCCCCGAGCAGCAGATACGCAGTATTTT. The encoded protein is CATSDPRAADTQYF.

Only a few counts were recorded for this clonotype. This chain uses TRBV6-2 or TRBV6-3 with TRBJ2-1; 15 bases are a match to TRBD2. Germline V CDR1 and CDR2: MNHEY, SVGEGT. The CDR3 consists of 20 residues. V lost 0 bases and J lost 4; bases outside the gene matches: 10. The CDR3: CASSYSIPGLAGGPYNEQFF. CDR3 nucleotide sequence: TGTGCCAGCAGTTACTCGATACCCGGACTAGCGGGAGGGCCTTACAATGAGCAGTTCTTC.

This clonotype was found a few times. V usage is TRBV6-1 and J usage is TRBJ1-1; 10 positions agree with TRBD1. Germline CDR1 reads MNHNS; CDR2 reads SASEGT. The CDR3 spans 15 residues. V dropped 4 bases and J dropped 5; count of bases not matched to a gene: 7. Here the CDR3 DNA reads TGTGCCAGCAGTGCCCGACAGGGGGCTCGGACTGAAGCTTTCTTT. Its translation: CASSARQGARTEAFF.

This clonotype was detected a few times. The rearrangement joins TRBV6-2 or TRBV6-3 to TRBJ2-7; 9 nucleotides agree with TRBD2. The CDR3 totals 15 residues. V lost 6 bases to trimming and J lost 0 bases; unmatched junction nucleotides: 6. From germline, CDR1 is MNHEY and CDR2 SVGEGT. CDR3 sequence: CASRSLAGISYEQYF. The CDR3 coding sequence is TGTGCCAGCAGATCCCTAGCGGGGATCTCCTACGAGCAGTACTTC.

This clonotype has just a few counts. The chain is built from TRBV7-2 and TRBJ2-3; 7 bases are a match to TRBD2. The CDR3 extends over 15 amino acids. J lost 4 bases, V lost 1 base, and 5 bases had no gene match. CDR1 and CDR2 (germline): SGHTA, FQGNSA. The DNA for the CDR3 is TGTGCCAGCAGCTTAGAAGGCGGGGGACCAGATACGCAGTATTTT. It yields the protein CASSLEGGGPDTQYF.

This clonotype turned up a few times. The chain's CDR3 is CASTSGTGVNEQYF. CDR3 in DNA: TGTGCCAGCACCTCCGGGACAGGGGTGAACGAGCAGTACTTC. The V call is TRBV7-2, the J call TRBJ2-7, with 10 nucleotides matching TRBD1. The ends lost 7 bases at V and 5 bases at J; junction bases unmatched: 8. Germline CDR1 and CDR2: SGHTA and FQGNSA. The CDR3 has 14 residues.